The following is a T cell receptor beta chain sequence with its context. This record belongs to a study of T cells in Graves' hyperthyroidism and ophthalmopathy. In the study overall: Staff took peripheral blood when the initial diagnosis was made, before any treatment began.

It was RNA transcripts that yielded the amplified TCR beta CDR3 regions. The TCR CDR3 was amplified in a first-round RT-PCR using the HTBI primer set. TCRdb re-called the multiplex PCR reads through MiXCR, storing one row per CDR3 protein. Among about 480,000 distinct CDR3 sequences listed, less than 25% were seen once. Germline V lookup: CDR1 SGHRS, CDR2 YFSETQ. V lost 2 bases to trimming and J lost 6 bases; unmatched junction nucleotides: 6. This CDR3 comprises 14 residues. The receptor's source is a woman aged 25 to 39 with Graves' ophthalmopathy. J is TRBJ2-7 and V is TRBV5-1; 9 bases align to TRBD1. The source material was blood. CDR3 sequence reads: CASSFQQGASEQYF. Written as DNA, the CDR3 is TGCGCCAGCAGCTTCCAACAGGGGGCATCCGAGCAGTACTTC.